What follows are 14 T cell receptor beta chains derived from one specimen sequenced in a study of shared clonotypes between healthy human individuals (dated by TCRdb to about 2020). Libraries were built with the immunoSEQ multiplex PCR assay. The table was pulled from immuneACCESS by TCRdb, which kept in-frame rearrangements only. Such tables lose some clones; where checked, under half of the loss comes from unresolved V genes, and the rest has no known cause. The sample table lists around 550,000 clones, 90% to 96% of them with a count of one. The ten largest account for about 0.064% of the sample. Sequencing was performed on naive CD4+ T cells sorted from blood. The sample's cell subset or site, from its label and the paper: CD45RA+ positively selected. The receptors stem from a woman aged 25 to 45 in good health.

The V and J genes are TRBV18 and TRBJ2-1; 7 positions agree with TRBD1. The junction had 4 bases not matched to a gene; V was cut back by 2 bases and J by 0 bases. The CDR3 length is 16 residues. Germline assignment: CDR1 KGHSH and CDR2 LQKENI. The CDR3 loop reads CASSPRQGVSYNEQFF. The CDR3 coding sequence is TGTGCCAGCTCACCAAGACAGGGCGTCTCCTACAATGAGCAGTTCTTC.

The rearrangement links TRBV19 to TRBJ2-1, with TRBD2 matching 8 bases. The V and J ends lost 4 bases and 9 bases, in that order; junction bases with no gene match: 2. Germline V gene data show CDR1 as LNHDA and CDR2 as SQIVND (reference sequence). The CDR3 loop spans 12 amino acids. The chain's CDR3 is CASSTSGSEQFF. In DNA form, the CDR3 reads TGTGCCAGTAGTACCAGCGGGAGTGAGCAGTTCTTC.

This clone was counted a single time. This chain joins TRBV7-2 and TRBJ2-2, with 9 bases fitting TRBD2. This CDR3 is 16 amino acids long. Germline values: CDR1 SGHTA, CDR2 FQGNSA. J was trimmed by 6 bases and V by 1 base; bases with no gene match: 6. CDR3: CASSLGLAGLAGELFF. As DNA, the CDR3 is TGTGCCAGCAGCTTAGGGCTAGCGGGATTGGCCGGGGAGCTGTTTTTT.

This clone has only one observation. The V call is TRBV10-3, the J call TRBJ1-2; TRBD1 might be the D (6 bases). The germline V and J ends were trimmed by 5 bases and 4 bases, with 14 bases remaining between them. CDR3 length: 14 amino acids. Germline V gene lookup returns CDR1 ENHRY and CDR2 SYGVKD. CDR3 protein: CAISSRGLGYGYTF. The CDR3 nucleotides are TGTGCCATCAGTAGCAGGGGATTAGGCTATGGCTACACCTTC.

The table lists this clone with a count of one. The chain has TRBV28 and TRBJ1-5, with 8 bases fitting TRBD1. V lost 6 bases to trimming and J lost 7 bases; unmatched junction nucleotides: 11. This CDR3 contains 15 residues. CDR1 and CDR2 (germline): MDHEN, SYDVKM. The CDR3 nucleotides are TGTGCCAGCAGCGCGGGTGGACAGGGAAGCCAGCCCCAGCATTTT. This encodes CASSAGGQGSQPQHF.

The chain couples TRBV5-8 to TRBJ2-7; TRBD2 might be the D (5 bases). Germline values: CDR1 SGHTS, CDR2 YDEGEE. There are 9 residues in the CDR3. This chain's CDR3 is CASAQAGVV. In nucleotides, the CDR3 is TGTGCCAGCGCTCAGGCCGGGGTTGTC.

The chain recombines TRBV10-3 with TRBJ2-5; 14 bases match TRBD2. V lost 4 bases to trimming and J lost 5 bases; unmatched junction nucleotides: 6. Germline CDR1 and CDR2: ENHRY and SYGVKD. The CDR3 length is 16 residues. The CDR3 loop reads CAISARLAGGPETQYF. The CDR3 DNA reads TGTGCCATCAGTGCGAGACTAGCGGGAGGGCCGGAGACCCAGTACTTC.

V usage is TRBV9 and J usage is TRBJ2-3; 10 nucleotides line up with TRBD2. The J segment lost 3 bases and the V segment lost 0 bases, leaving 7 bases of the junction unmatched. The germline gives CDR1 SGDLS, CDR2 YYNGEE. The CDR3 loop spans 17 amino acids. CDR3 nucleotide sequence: TGTGCCAGCAGCGTAGCGACGACTAGCGGGCTTACAGATACGCAGTATTTT. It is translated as CASSVATTSGLTDTQYF.

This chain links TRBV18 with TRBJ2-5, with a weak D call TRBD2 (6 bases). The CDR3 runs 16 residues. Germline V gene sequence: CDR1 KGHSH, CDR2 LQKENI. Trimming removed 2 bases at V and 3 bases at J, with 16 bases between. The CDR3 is CASSPTGRDWEETQYF. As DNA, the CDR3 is TGTGCCAGCTCACCAACGGGGCGGGATTGGGAAGAGACCCAGTACTTC.

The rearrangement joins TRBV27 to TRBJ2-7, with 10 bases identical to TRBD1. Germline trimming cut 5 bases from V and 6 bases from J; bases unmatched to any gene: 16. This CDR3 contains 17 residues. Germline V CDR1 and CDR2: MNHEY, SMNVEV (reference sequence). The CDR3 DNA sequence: TGTGCCAGCAGTCGTACACCGGGACAGGGGTTTGATGTCGAGCAGTACTTC. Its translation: CASSRTPGQGFDVEQYF.

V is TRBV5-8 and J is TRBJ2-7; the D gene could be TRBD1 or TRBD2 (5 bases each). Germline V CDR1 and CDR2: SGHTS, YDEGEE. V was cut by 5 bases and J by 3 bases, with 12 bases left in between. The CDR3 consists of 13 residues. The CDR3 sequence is CASRPGTGYEQYF. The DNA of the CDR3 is TGTGCCAGCAGACCGGGGACGGGCTACGAGCAGTACTTC.

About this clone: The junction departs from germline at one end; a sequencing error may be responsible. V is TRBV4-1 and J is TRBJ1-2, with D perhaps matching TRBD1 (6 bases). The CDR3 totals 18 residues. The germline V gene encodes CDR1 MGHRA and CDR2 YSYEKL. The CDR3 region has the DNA TGCGCCAGCAGCAAAGAGGGCCAGGGGTCCTCCGATAACTATGGCTACACCTTC. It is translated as CASSKEGQGSSDNYGYTF.

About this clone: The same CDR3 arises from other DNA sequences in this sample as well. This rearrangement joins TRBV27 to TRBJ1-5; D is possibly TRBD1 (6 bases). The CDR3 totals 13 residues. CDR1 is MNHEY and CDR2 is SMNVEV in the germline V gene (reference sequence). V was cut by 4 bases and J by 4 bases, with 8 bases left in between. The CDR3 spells CASSSTGNQPQHF. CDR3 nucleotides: TGTGCCAGCAGTTCAACAGGGAATCAGCCCCAGCATTTT.

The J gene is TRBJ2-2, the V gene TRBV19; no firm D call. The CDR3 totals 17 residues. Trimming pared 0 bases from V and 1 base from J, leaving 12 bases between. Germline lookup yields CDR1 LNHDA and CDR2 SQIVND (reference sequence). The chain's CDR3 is CASSIDLDTVNTGELFF. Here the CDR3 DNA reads TGTGCCAGTAGTATAGATCTTGATACGGTGAACACCGGGGAGCTGTTTTTT.